Below, one T cell receptor beta chain is given with its context. This sample stems from a study of cytomegalovirus exposure and HLA in healthy donors. The wider study: The Caucasian-associated ancestry cluster held 80% to 90% of 300 to 500 genotyped donors.

It was with 60 Vbeta and 13 Jbeta primers that the PCR ran. The repertoire was sequenced with immunoSEQ multiplex PCR; TCRdb's copy has only in-frame clones and lacks some. The sample lists some 98,000 clones; about 81% were seen once. Trimming stripped 3 bases from V and 8 bases from J, with 17 bases between. The CDR3 sequence is 15 residues long. From germline, CDR1 is SGDLS and CDR2 YYNGEE. Sequenced sample: PBMCs. This clonotype originated in a man aged 40-55 years in good health and CMV-seronegative. The genes are TRBV9 and TRBJ1-4, with no clear D. CDR3 protein: CASSARGGKVEKLFF. As DNA, the CDR3 is TGTGCCAGCAGCGCGAGAGGAGGGAAAGTCGAAAAACTGTTTTTT.